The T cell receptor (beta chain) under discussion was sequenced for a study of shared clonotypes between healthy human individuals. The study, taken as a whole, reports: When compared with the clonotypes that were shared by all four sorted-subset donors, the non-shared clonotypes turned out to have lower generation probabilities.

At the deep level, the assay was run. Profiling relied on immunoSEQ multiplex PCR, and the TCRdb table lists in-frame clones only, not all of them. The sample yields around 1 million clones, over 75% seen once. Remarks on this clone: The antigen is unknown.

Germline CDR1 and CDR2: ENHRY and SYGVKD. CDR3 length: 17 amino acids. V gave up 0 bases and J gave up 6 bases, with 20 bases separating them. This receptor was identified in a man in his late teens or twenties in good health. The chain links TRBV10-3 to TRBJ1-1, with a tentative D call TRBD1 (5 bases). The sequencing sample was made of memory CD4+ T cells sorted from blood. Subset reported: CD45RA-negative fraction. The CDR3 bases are TGTGCCATCAGTGAGTCGGCCAGGGCCAGGGAGAAGGCTGAAGCTTTCTTT. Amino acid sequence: CAISESARAREKAEAFF.